The entry that follows covers one TCR beta chain sequence. The target antigen is unknown. These data are taken from a study of T cell repertoires in cytomegalovirus infection. Study at large: Both CMV infection and a matching HLA type were indicated by public TCR beta signatures. Study-wide findings and caveats: It was HLA-C-restricted CMV-specific TCR beta clonotypes that dominated the response ex vivo. Identification of carriers of CMV plus the relevant HLA was performed using cumulative public TCR beta family frequency.

Using its own MiXCR run on the reads, TCRdb lists one record per CDR3 protein. The sample has about 480,000 distinct CDR3 sequences; around a third are singletons. Germline V gene data show CDR1 as LGHNA and CDR2 as YSLEER. The CDR3 consists of 14 residues. V lost 0 bases to trimming and J lost 4 bases, with 9 bases between them. This TCR was sampled from a human donor in good health (CMV status not recorded). Some clones in this sample may be carry-over from other donors' samples. The sample here was cultured PBMCs, taken from culture after CMV antigen stimulation. This chain joins TRBV4-3 and TRBJ1-2; D remains ambiguous. CDR3 in amino acids: CASSQDFMGYGYTF. The CDR3, as DNA: TGCGCCAGCAGCCAAGATTTTATGGGCTATGGCTACACCTTC.